The rows below give T cell receptor beta chains drawn from one sample of a study of response to subunit inactivated influenza vaccine. One entry per CDR3 protein, called by TCRdb with MiXCR from the RT-PCR reads. The repertoire holds around 750,000 distinct CDR3 sequences, with 21% as singletons. The sequencing here drew on PBMCs from blood, taken 5 to 6 days after vaccination. Receptors originate from a man in his fifties who received an inactivated influenza vaccine. CDR3s include the opening cysteine and the closing phenylalanine or tryptophan. The order of the fields is J gene, clone size, V gene, D gene, CDR3 protein, CDR3 DNA. A D gene is named only where the DNA matches it firmly. Some rows mark clone size as missing; the rest say once, few, many or name a class of expanded clone.

TRBJ2-7 - TRBV10-3 - CAISDTGTYEQYF TGTGCCATCAGTGACACAGGGACCTACGAGCAGTACTTC
TRBJ2-3 few TRBV20-1 - CSARDPGRGTDTQYF TGCAGTGCTAGAGATCCGGGGCGTGGCACAGATACGCAGTATTTT
TRBJ2-5 - TRBV18 - CASSPNWETQYF TGTGCCAGCTCACCAAATTGGGAGACCCAGTACTTC
TRBJ1-2 - TRBV5-1 - CASSLSGGNGYTF TGCGCCAGCAGCTTATCTGGAGGAAATGGCTACACCTTC
TRBJ2-1 - TRBV20-1 - CSASDLGSPNEQFF TGCAGTGCTAGCGACTTGGGAAGTCCGAATGAGCAGTTCTTC
TRBJ2-6 few TRBV6-1 - CASSEGLGSGANVLTF TGTGCCAGCAGTGAAGGTTTGGGGTCTGGGGCCAACGTCCTGACTTTC
TRBJ2-3 - TRBV28 - CASSQGQTNTDTQYF TGTGCCAGCAGTCAAGGACAGACTAACACAGATACGCAGTATTTT
TRBJ2-1 - TRBV4-3 - CASSQDPAGERPYNEQFF TGCGCCAGCAGCCAAGATCCGGCGGGCGAGCGTCCCTACAATGAGCAGTTCTTC
TRBJ2-7 - TRBV7-6 - CASSFLLSNEQYF TGTGCCAGCAGCTTCCTCCTTTCTAACGAGCAGTACTTC
TRBJ2-2 - TRBV9 - CASSVVAGPGTGELFF TGTGCCAGCAGCGTAGTTGCTGGACCGGGCACCGGGGAGCTGTTTTTT
TRBJ2-1 - TRBV7-8 TRBD1 CASTVDRDHEQFF TGTGCCAGCACGGTAGACAGGGACCATGAGCAGTTCTTC
TRBJ2-6 few TRBV3-1 - CASRRSSGANVLTF TGTGCCAGCAGGCGTAGCTCTGGGGCCAACGTCCTGACTTTC
TRBJ1-2 - TRBV2 - CASSAGGTSGNTF TGTGCCAGCAGTGCTGGTGGGACGTCGGGGAACACCTTC
TRBJ2-1 many TRBV12-3/TRBV12-4 TRBD2 CASNPGGLAYNEQFF TGTGCCAGCAACCCCGGGGGGTTGGCCTACAATGAGCAGTTCTTC
TRBJ2-5 few TRBV6-2/TRBV6-3 - CASSYRLDVPGETQYF TGTGCCAGCAGTTACCGCTTGGACGTCCCCGGGGAGACCCAGTACTTC
TRBJ2-4 many TRBV7-2 - CASSLAQSGNIQYF TGTGCCAGCAGCTTAGCACAGAGCGGGAACATTCAGTACTTC
TRBJ2-5 - TRBV4-2 - CASSTGQLYQETQYF TGTGCCAGCAGCACAGGACAGTTGTACCAAGAGACCCAGTACTTC
TRBJ2-1 - TRBV20-1 TRBD2 CSARTSGRSGEQFF TGCAGTGCTAGGACTAGCGGGAGGAGCGGTGAGCAGTTCTTC
TRBJ1-5 - TRBV10-2 TRBD1 CASSESGTGVGNNQPQHF TGCGCCAGCAGTGAGTCCGGTACAGGGGTCGGAAACAATCAGCCCCAGCATTTT
TRBJ2-3 - TRBV15 - CATSRDLQVTQYF TGTGCCACCAGCAGAGACTTGCAAGTTACGCAGTATTTT
TRBJ2-1 - TRBV24-1 - CATSATGEQFF TGTGCCACCAGTGCTACGGGAGAGCAGTTCTTC
TRBJ1-5 - TRBV7-9 TRBD1 CASSPTGGGLPQHF TGTGCCAGCAGTCCCACAGGGGGTGGTTTGCCCCAGCATTTT
TRBJ2-1 - TRBV30 TRBD2 CAWSQAGVGYNEQFF TGTGCCTGGAGTCAAGCGGGAGTGGGGTACAATGAGCAGTTCTTC
TRBJ2-2 few TRBV29-1 - CSVEEDGTNTGELFF TGCAGCGTTGAAGAGGACGGGACGAACACCGGGGAGCTGTTTTTT
TRBJ2-1 few TRBV29-1 TRBD1 CSVRTGTVVNEQFF TGCAGCGTTCGAACCGGGACAGTTGTCAATGAGCAGTTCTTC
TRBJ1-4 few TRBV10-3 - CAISGDSEKLFF TGTGCCATCAGTGGGGATTCAGAAAAACTGTTTTTT
TRBJ2-1 - TRBV20-1 - CSARGRQESNGDEQFF TGCAGTGCTAGGGGGAGACAGGAAAGTAATGGGGATGAGCAGTTCTTC
TRBJ2-1 - TRBV5-1 - CASSSSYLGAYNEQFF TGCGCCAGCAGCTCCTCTTACCTAGGGGCATACAATGAGCAGTTCTTC
TRBJ2-3 few TRBV7-2 - CASSPWGPSDTQYF TGTGCCAGCAGCCCGTGGGGGCCTTCAGATACGCAGTATTTT
TRBJ1-5 few TRBV20-1 TRBD1 CSATNTGEGNQPQHF TGCAGTGCTACCAATACAGGGGAGGGTAATCAGCCCCAGCATTTT
TRBJ2-1 few TRBV29-1 TRBD2 CSAGRLAGRVEQFF TGCAGCGCTGGCCGACTAGCGGGAAGGGTAGAGCAGTTCTTC
TRBJ1-1 - TRBV5-1 - CASSYGHTNTEAFF TGCGCCAGCAGCTACGGACACACGAACACTGAAGCTTTCTTT
TRBJ2-1 few TRBV7-8 TRBD2 CASSLVLAGDSVNEQFF TGTGCCAGCAGCTTAGTACTAGCGGGAGACTCGGTCAATGAGCAGTTCTTC
TRBJ2-7 - TRBV9 TRBD1 CASSVGLGTDTYEQYF TGTGCCAGCAGCGTAGGCCTTGGGACAGATACCTACGAGCAGTACTTC
TRBJ2-3 - TRBV5-1 TRBD1 CASSLRGQATDTQYF TGCGCCAGCAGCTTGCGGGGACAGGCGACAGATACGCAGTATTTT
TRBJ2-7 few TRBV20-1 - CSARGREDYEQYF TGCAGTGCTAGAGGCAGAGAAGATTACGAGCAGTACTTC
TRBJ1-4 - TRBV10-3 TRBD1 CAISETTGATEKLFF TGTGCCATCAGTGAAACGACAGGGGCCACTGAAAAACTGTTTTTT
TRBJ2-3 - TRBV9 - CASGQGAGITDTQYF TGTGCCAGCGGGCAAGGGGCGGGAATCACAGATACGCAGTATTTT
TRBJ1-5 few TRBV20-1 - CSARDTRQASNQPQHF TGCAGTGCTAGAGATACTCGACAGGCCAGCAATCAGCCCCAGCATTTT
TRBJ2-2 - TRBV6-1 TRBD2 CASSKFGGSEVGELFF TGTGCCAGCAGTAAATTCGGGGGGTCCGAGGTCGGGGAGCTGTTTTTT
TRBJ2-2 few TRBV6-5 - CASSYTSPGELFF TGTGCCAGCAGTTACACAAGCCCCGGGGAGCTGTTTTTT
TRBJ2-1 few TRBV9 TRBD2 CASSEMPRRLAGGEQFF TGTGCCAGCAGCGAGATGCCCAGGAGGCTAGCGGGAGGTGAGCAGTTCTTC
TRBJ1-4 many TRBV20-1 - CSASLWGEANEKLFF TGCAGTGCTAGCCTTTGGGGGGAAGCTAATGAAAAACTGTTTTTT
TRBJ2-6 - TRBV7-9 - CASSLGQPGANVLTF TGTGCCAGCAGCCTAGGACAGCCTGGGGCCAACGTCCTGACTTTC
TRBJ1-1 - TRBV30 - CAWTRQNTEAFF TGTGCCTGGACACGGCAGAACACTGAAGCTTTCTTT
TRBJ2-7 - TRBV20-1 TRBD2 CSAESPGLAYYEQYF TGCAGTGCCGAGAGTCCGGGACTAGCGTATTACGAGCAGTACTTC